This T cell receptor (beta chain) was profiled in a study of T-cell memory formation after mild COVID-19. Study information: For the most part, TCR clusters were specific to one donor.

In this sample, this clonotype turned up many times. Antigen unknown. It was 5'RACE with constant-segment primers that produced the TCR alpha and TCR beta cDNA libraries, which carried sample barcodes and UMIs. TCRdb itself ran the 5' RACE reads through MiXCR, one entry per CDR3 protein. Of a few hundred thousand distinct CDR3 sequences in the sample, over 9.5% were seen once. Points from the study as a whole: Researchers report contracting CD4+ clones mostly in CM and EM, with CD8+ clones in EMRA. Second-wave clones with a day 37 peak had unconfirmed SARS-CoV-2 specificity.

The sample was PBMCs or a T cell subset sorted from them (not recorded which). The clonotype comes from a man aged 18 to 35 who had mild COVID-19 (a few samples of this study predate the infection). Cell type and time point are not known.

CDR3 loop: CASRRQATNTEAFF. CDR3 in DNA: TGCGCCAGCCGCCGACAGGCAACGAACACTGAAGCTTTCTTT. J is TRBJ1-1 and V is TRBV4-3; a possible D gene is TRBD1 (6 bases). V lost 8 bases, J lost 1 base, and 14 bases lay in between. Germline-derived CDR1 and CDR2 are LGHNA and YSLEER. The length of the CDR3 is 14 residues.